The 11 T cell receptor beta chains below come from one sample, sequenced in a study of blood T cell repertoires in COVID-19. The assay was immunoSEQ multiplex PCR, and TCRdb's table has in-frame clones only and misses some. The data contain more than 55,000 clones, about nine tenths of them singletons. Sequenced material: peripheral blood. The origin of the receptors is a woman of 80 years or more with acute or convalescent COVID-19.

In this sample, this clone turned up a few times. The chain carries TRBV5-1 and TRBJ1-1; weak D call: TRBD1 (5 bases). Trimming left V 6 bases short and J 0 bases short, with 9 bases between. CDR1 and CDR2 from the germline V gene are SGHRS and YFSETQ. The length of the CDR3 is 13 residues. The CDR3 nucleotides read TGCGCCAGCACCACGGGGGTGAACACTGAAGCTTTCTTT. Its translation is CASTTGVNTEAFF.

V gene TRBV3-1 (or the pseudogene TRBV3-2) combines with J gene TRBJ2-5; TRBD2 matches 11 bases. Germline lookup yields CDR1 LGHDT and CDR2 YNNKEL (reference sequence). The CDR3 loop spans 16 amino acids. V lost 3 bases and J lost 0; bases outside the gene matches: 3. The CDR3 loop is CASSQRGLADQETQYF. The CDR3 DNA reads TGTGCCAGCAGCCAGAGGGGACTAGCGGACCAAGAGACCCAGTACTTC.

The chain is built from TRBV12-3 or TRBV12-4 and TRBJ2-1; D is possibly TRBD2 (6 bases). V gave up 0 bases and J gave up 7 bases, with 7 bases separating them. CDR3 length equals 13 residues. The CDR3 DNA follows: TGTGCCAGCAGTTTAGCGGCGGGGAATGAGCAGTTCTTC. It yields the protein CASSLAAGNEQFF.

This chain uses TRBV19 with TRBJ1-4; a weak D match, TRBD1 (5 bases). V gave up 6 bases and J gave up 3 bases, with 17 bases separating them. This CDR3 has 16 residues. From germline, CDR1 is LNHDA and CDR2 SQIVND (reference sequence). Here the CDR3 reads CASSQESRVANEKLFF. DNA of the CDR3: TGTGCCAGTAGCCAAGAGTCCAGGGTGGCTAATGAAAAACTGTTTTTT.

The chain has TRBV30 and TRBJ1-3, with D hard to call. The CDR3 spans 17 residues. Germline loops: CDR1 GTSNPN, CDR2 SVGIG (reference sequence). V lost 2 bases, J lost 0 bases, and 17 bases lay in between. The CDR3 is CAWSPKQIVSSGNTIYF. Written as DNA, the CDR3 is TGTGCCTGGAGTCCAAAACAGATCGTATCCTCTGGAAACACCATATATTTT.

The CDR3 bases are TGTGCCAGCAGTTACTCGACAGGGAACACTGAAGCTTTCTTT. The encoded protein is CASSYSTGNTEAFF. The gene calls are TRBV6-5 and TRBJ1-1; tentatively, D is TRBD1 (6 bases). From germline, CDR1 is MNHEY and CDR2 SVGAGI. Between the trimmed V and J ends, which lost 0 bases and 1 base, there was a span of 6 bases. This CDR3 has 14 residues.

The chain recombines TRBV28 with TRBJ2-3; 10 positions match TRBD2. The length of the CDR3 is 17 residues. V shed 5 bases and J 2 bases; nucleotides not matched to a gene: 10. CDR1 is MDHEN, CDR2 SYDVKM, per germline. CDR3: CASSPSGTSVNTDTQYF. The CDR3 bases are TGTGCCAGCAGTCCTTCCGGGACTAGCGTAAACACAGATACGCAGTATTTT.

The chain links TRBV28 to TRBJ2-5; no clear D. V gave up 5 bases and J gave up 6 bases, with 13 bases separating them. Germline assignment: CDR1 MDHEN and CDR2 SYDVKM. The CDR3 covers 13 residues. CDR3: CASSPFRYKTQYF. In nucleotides, the CDR3 is TGTGCCAGCAGTCCTTTCAGGTATAAGACCCAGTACTTC.

The chain recombines TRBV7-9 with TRBJ2-5, with 9 bases that match TRBD2. CDR3 length equals 14 residues. Germline V gives CDR1 SEHNR, CDR2 FQNEAQ (reference sequence). The V segment lost 5 bases and the J segment 5 bases; nucleotides outside the gene matches: 6. CDR3 DNA sequence: TGTGCCAGCAGCCTCAGCGGGAGGAGGGAGACCCAGTACTTC. It yields the protein CASSLSGRRETQYF.

V is TRBV6-6 and J is TRBJ2-7, with D tentatively TRBD1 (6 bases). Trimming stripped 0 bases from V and 2 bases from J, with 11 bases between. Per the germline V gene, CDR1 is MNHNY and CDR2 is SVGAGI (reference sequence). The CDR3 is 15 amino acids. The CDR3 DNA is TGTGCCAGCAGTTACTCCGGGACAAGCCCCTACGAGCAGTACTTC. It yields the protein CASSYSGTSPYEQYF.

The rearrangement links TRBV24-1 to TRBJ1-4, with D perhaps matching TRBD1 (6 bases). The germline CDR1 and CDR2 sequences are KGHDR and SFDVKD. V dropped 2 bases and J dropped 0 bases, with 9 bases sitting between them. CDR3 length equals 16 residues. The DNA of the CDR3 is TGTGCCACCAGTGATTCGACAGGTGCAACTAATGAAAAACTGTTTTTT. Encoded protein: CATSDSTGATNEKLFF.